Each of the 8 T cell receptor beta chains below was sequenced from the same sample in a study. One entry per CDR3 protein results from TCRdb running MiXCR on the RT-PCR reads. The sample has around 700,000 distinct CDR3 sequences; 14% are singletons. Sequencing was performed on memory CD4+ T cells from blood. These receptors all stem from a female donor in good health, serving as a healthy control.

The chain carries TRBV7-2 and TRBJ2-7; no firm D call. From germline, CDR1 is SGHTA and CDR2 FQGNSA. This CDR3 is built from 15 residues. The V end lost 2 bases, the J end lost 2 bases, and 13 bases lay between the germline ends. The CDR3 bases are TGTGCCAGCAGCTTATCTCAAGGGCCCACCTACGAGCAGTACTTC. This translates into CASSLSQGPTYEQYF.

The sample holds many counts of this clonotype. This chain joins TRBV20-1 and TRBJ2-1; 12 bases are a match to TRBD2. Germline V lookup: CDR1 DFQATT, CDR2 SNEGSKA (reference sequence). The CDR3 length is 17 residues. The V segment lost 1 base and the J segment 4 bases; nucleotides outside the gene matches: 8. CDR3 nucleotide sequence: TGCAGTGCTAGAGGACTAGCGGGAGCCCCCGGGTACAATGAGCAGTTCTTC. This codes for CSARGLAGAPGYNEQFF.

The table lists this clonotype with many counts. The chain links TRBV5-1 to TRBJ2-3, with D perhaps matching TRBD1 (5 bases). CDR3 length: 12 amino acids. Germline V CDR1 and CDR2: SGHRS, YFSETQ. Between the trimmed V and J ends, which lost 4 bases and 5 bases, there was a span of 8 bases. Here the CDR3 reads CASSRTRDTQYF. As DNA, the CDR3 is TGCGCCAGCAGCCGGACACGAGATACGCAGTATTTT.

The chain couples TRBV30 to TRBJ1-1; D possibly corresponds to TRBD1 (5 bases). This CDR3 comprises 14 residues. CDR1 is GTSNPN, CDR2 SVGIG, per germline (reference sequence). V dropped 0 bases and J dropped 9 bases, with 17 bases sitting between them. CDR3 amino acids: CAWSVLGGGAQAFF. Here the CDR3 DNA reads TGTGCCTGGAGTGTACTGGGGGGAGGAGCCCAAGCTTTCTTT.

Many counts were recorded for this clonotype. J is TRBJ1-5 and V is TRBV4-2; weak D call: TRBD1 (5 bases). Trimming shortened V by 1 base and J by 9 bases, and 13 bases separated the two germline ends. CDR1 and CDR2 from the germline V gene are LGHNA and YNFKEQ. The CDR3 covers 14 residues. The CDR3 sequence is CASSQGSGDGPQHF. CDR3 coding DNA: TGTGCCAGCAGCCAAGGGTCGGGGGACGGGCCCCAGCATTTT.

J is TRBJ2-1 and V is TRBV27; no firm D call. V dropped 4 bases and J dropped 4 bases, with 20 bases sitting between them. CDR1 and CDR2 (germline): MNHEY, SMNVEV (reference sequence). This CDR3 is 17 amino acids long. CDR3 in amino acids: CASSSRTGVGPYNEQFF. In DNA, the CDR3 is TGTGCCAGCAGTTCCCGGACCGGAGTCGGTCCATACAATGAGCAGTTCTTC.

The chain couples TRBV29-1 to TRBJ2-5; TRBD2 matches at 8 bases. The germline gives CDR1 SQVTM, CDR2 ANQGSEA. The CDR3 extends over 15 amino acids. V gave up 6 bases and J gave up 5 bases; unmatched junction bases: 14. The CDR3 nucleotides read TGCAGCGTAGCAAACCTAGCGGGTCCGGGGGAGACCCAGTACTTC. It encodes CSVANLAGPGETQYF.

The chain links TRBV11-2 to TRBJ2-5; 10 bases line up with TRBD2. Germline CDR1 and CDR2: SGHAT and FQNNGV. The trim removed 5 bases at V and 5 bases at J, leaving 8 bases unmatched. The CDR3 spans 15 residues. The CDR3 DNA reads as TGTGCCAGCAGCCTCCTAGCGGGAGCCTGGGAGACCCAGTACTTC. It specifies CASSLLAGAWETQYF.